The T cell receptor (beta chain) under discussion was sequenced for a study of OX40 agonist ivuxolimab in advanced cancers. Study-wide background: Patients enrolled in dose escalation were diagnosed with hepatocellular carcinoma, melanoma, renal cell or head and neck cancer.

TCRdb keeps only in-frame clones here, not all; method: immunoSEQ multiplex PCR. The sample shows 15,000 to 20,000 clones, roughly 80% of them seen only once. In the case of this clone: Its cognate antigen is unknown.

With 6 bases clipped from V and 4 bases from J, the junction kept 10 bases outside the gene matches. Germline V gene sequence: CDR1 MNHEY, CDR2 SVGAGI. The CDR3 sequence is 15 residues long. Findings and caveats of the study: In CD8+ T cells, expanded clones were on average more numerous than in CD4+.

The source of this sequence is an adult with an advanced solid tumor such as melanoma, head and neck, liver or kidney cancer. The chain links TRBV6-5 to TRBJ2-7; TRBD2 aligns across 9 bases. The sample here was CD4+ or CD8+ T cells sorted from blood, taken in a trial of the OX40 agonist ivuxolimab. The CDR3 bases are TGTGCCAGCAGCCGGGGGGGGACTAGCAGGTACGAGCAGTACTTC. Its translation: CASSRGGTSRYEQYF.